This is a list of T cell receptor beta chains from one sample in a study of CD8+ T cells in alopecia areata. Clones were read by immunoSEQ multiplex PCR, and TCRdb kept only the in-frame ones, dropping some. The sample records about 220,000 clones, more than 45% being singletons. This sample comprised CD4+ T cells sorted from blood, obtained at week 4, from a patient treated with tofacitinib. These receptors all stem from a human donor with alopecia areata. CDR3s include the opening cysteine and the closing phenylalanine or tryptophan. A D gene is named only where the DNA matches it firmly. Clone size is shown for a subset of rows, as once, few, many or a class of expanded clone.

CDR3: CSASAGSVTDTQYF; DNA: TGCAGCGCTTCGGCCGGGTCCGTCACAGATACGCAGTATTTT; D: NA; J: TRBJ2-3; V: TRBV29-1; size: NA
CDR3: CASSLDRGQETQYF; DNA: TGCGCCAGCAGCTTGGACAGGGGTCAAGAGACCCAGTACTTC; D: TRBD1; J: TRBJ2-5; V: TRBV5-1; size: NA
CDR3: CASSSALGPNYGYTF; DNA: TGTGCCAGCAGCTCCGCACTGGGGCCTAACTATGGCTACACCTTC; D: NA; J: TRBJ1-2; V: TRBV7-2; size: NA
CDR3: CASSQDSRDEKLFF; DNA: TGCGCCAGCAGCCAAGACTCGAGGGATGAAAAACTGTTTTTT; D: NA; J: TRBJ1-4; V: TRBV4-1; size: few
CDR3: CAWSAGAEQPQHF; DNA: TGTGCCTGGAGTGCAGGAGCAGAGCAGCCCCAGCATTTT; D: NA; J: TRBJ1-5; V: TRBV30; size: NA
CDR3: CASSQGEAGEQYF; DNA: TGCGCCAGCAGCCAAGGGGAGGCCGGCGAGCAGTACTTC; D: NA; J: TRBJ2-7; V: TRBV4-3; size: once
CDR3: CSVPAGDQETQYF; DNA: TGCAGCGTTCCCGCAGGGGATCAAGAGACCCAGTACTTC; D: NA; J: TRBJ2-5; V: TRBV29-1; size: NA
CDR3: CASSQDLARNSPLHF; DNA: TGCGCCAGCAGCCAAGATTTGGCGCGGAATTCACCCCTCCACTTT; D: NA; J: TRBJ1-6; V: TRBV4-1; size: NA
CDR3: CASSPHSGANVLTF; DNA: TGTGCCAGCAGCCCACACTCTGGGGCCAACGTCCTGACTTTC; D: NA; J: TRBJ2-6; V: TRBV7-3; size: NA
CDR3: CASSLGGTEQYF; DNA: TGTGCCAGCAGCTTAGGAGGGACCGAGCAGTACTTC; D: NA; J: TRBJ2-7; V: TRBV13; size: few